These 19 T cell receptor beta chains came from one sample sequenced in a study of Graves' ophthalmopathy and Graves' hyperthyroidism. Amplification targeted the TCR beta CDR3 regions, with RNA transcripts as the source material. An opening RT-PCR round employed HTBI primers and preceded a second-round multiplex PCR. TCRdb re-called the multiplex PCR reads through MiXCR, storing one row per CDR3 protein. Among almost 750,000 distinct CDR3 sequences listed, 35% to 50% were seen once. Material: peripheral blood. The receptors shown here come from an adult man with Graves' ophthalmopathy.

The chain carries TRBV20-1 and TRBJ2-7, with D perhaps matching TRBD1 (6 bases). Germline V gives CDR1 DFQATT, CDR2 SNEGSKA (reference sequence). The CDR3 consists of 13 residues. The V gene lost 6 bases and the J gene lost 3 bases, with 15 bases spanning the gap. CDR3 region: CSAKGHILYEQYF. The CDR3 nucleotides read TGCAGTGCAAAGGGACACATCCTCTACGAGCAGTACTTC.

The chain links TRBV11-1 to TRBJ2-6; 9 bases line up with TRBD2. This CDR3 spans 16 amino acids. V was pared by 2 bases and J by 7 bases, with 6 bases of the junction left unmatched. Germline lookup yields CDR1 SGHAT and CDR2 FQDESV (reference sequence). The CDR3, as DNA: TGTGCCAGCAGCTTACCATCCGGGACTAGCGCCAACGTCCTGACTTTC. Translating it yields CASSLPSGTSANVLTF.

The chain links TRBV11-2 to TRBJ1-2; 8 bases line up with TRBD1. This CDR3 comprises 15 residues. The V gene's germline CDR1 is SGHAT and CDR2 FQNNGV. V was clipped by 5 bases and J by 4 bases; unmatched bases: 9. CDR3 residues: CASSLGQAGGYGYTF. The CDR3 nucleotides are TGTGCCAGCAGCCTGGGACAGGCGGGTGGCTATGGCTACACCTTC.

Turning to this clonotype: A much larger clone lies a single base off, so this may be a read error. The CDR3 spells CSATGGTGRPQHF. Written as DNA, the CDR3 is TGCAGTGCCACAGGGGGCACAGGTCGGCCCCAGCATTTT. The chain is built from TRBV20-1 and TRBJ1-5; TRBD1 matches at 9 bases. With 6 bases clipped from V and 9 bases from J, the junction kept 9 bases outside the gene matches. Germline CDR1 DFQATT, CDR2 SNEGSKA (reference sequence). The CDR3 has 13 amino acids.

There are a few counts of this clonotype. The chain carries TRBV12-3 or TRBV12-4 and TRBJ1-5; no firm D call. This CDR3 spans 13 amino acids. V shed 3 bases and J shed 3 bases, with 6 bases lying between them. This CDR3 is CASSLQINQPQHF. CDR3 bases: TGTGCCAGCAGTTTGCAGATCAATCAGCCCCAGCATTTT.

This clonotype has just a few counts. The V gene is TRBV2, the J gene TRBJ1-2; 7 positions agree with TRBD1. Germline CDR1 is SNHLY and CDR2 is FYNNEI. With V trimmed by 4 bases and J by 0 bases, 11 bases remained unmatched. The CDR3 totals 17 residues. In DNA form, the CDR3 reads TGTGCCAGCAGTGGACAGGGTTCTACCTCGTCTAACTATGGCTACACCTTC. Amino acids: CASSGQGSTSSNYGYTF.

The chain recombines TRBV6-1 with TRBJ1-1; the match to TRBD1 covers 7 bases. CDR3 length: 15 amino acids. The junction had 9 bases not matched to a gene; V was cut back by 5 bases and J by 3 bases. The germline V gene has CDR1 MNHNS and CDR2 SASEGT. Here the CDR3 DNA reads TGTGCCAGCAGTTACGGTGGCAGGGGGGACACTGAAGCTTTCTTT. Translation gives CASSYGGRGDTEAFF.

The rearrangement links TRBV29-1 to TRBJ2-5; 7 bases align to TRBD1. CDR3 length equals 15 residues. J gave up 5 bases and V 4 bases, and 13 bases lay outside the gene matches. Germline V gives CDR1 SQVTM, CDR2 ANQGSEA. The CDR3 reads CSVAPGTALRETQYF. For the CDR3, the DNA is TGCAGCGTTGCCCCCGGGACAGCCTTACGTGAGACCCAGTACTTC. The variable domain in full, completed from reference TRBV29-1 and TRBJ2-5, reads SAVISQKPSRDICQRGTSLTIQCQVDSQVTMMFWYRQQPGQSLTLIATANQGSEATYESGFVIDKFPISRPNLTFSTLTVSNMSPEDSSIYLCSVAPGTALRETQYFGPGTRLLVL.

The chain couples TRBV20-1 to TRBJ1-1, with D unresolved. Germline V gene sequence: CDR1 DFQATT, CDR2 SNEGSKA (reference sequence). Trimming left V 3 bases short and J 1 base short, with 9 bases between. This CDR3 contains 13 residues. Here the CDR3 reads CSASRPENTEAFF. The DNA of the CDR3 is TGCAGTGCTAGTAGGCCGGAGAACACTGAAGCTTTCTTT.

This clonotype showed up many times. The genes are TRBV9 and TRBJ1-2; D call uncertain. The V end lost 3 bases, the J end lost 5 bases, and 5 bases lay between the germline ends. CDR1 and CDR2 (germline): SGDLS, YYNGEE. This CDR3 contains 11 residues. For the CDR3, the DNA is TGTGCCAGCAGCGCCTTTTATGGCTACACCTTC. This gives the protein CASSAFYGYTF.

The genes are TRBV7-2 and TRBJ1-1; D uncertain. Trimming stripped 11 bases from V and 1 base from J, with 14 bases between. The germline CDR1 and CDR2 sequences are SGHTA and FQGNSA. The CDR3 runs 13 residues. CDR3 region: CAWSSMENTEAFF. The DNA for the CDR3 is TGTGCCTGGAGTAGTATGGAGAACACTGAAGCTTTCTTT.

A few counts support this clonotype. V is TRBV7-9 and J is TRBJ2-7; no definite D call. Trimming left V 3 bases short and J 2 bases short, with 8 bases between. Germline V gene sequence: CDR1 SEHNR, CDR2 FQNEAQ (reference sequence). This CDR3 region has 13 residues. CDR3 DNA sequence: TGTGCCAGCAGCTTCGAAAGAACCTACGAGCAGTACTTC. Protein: CASSFERTYEQYF.

This clonotype was recorded a few times. At one of its ends the junction is not consistent with the germline gene, which may arise from a read error. This chain links TRBV10-3 with TRBJ2-7; TRBD1 might be the D (5 bases). The CDR3 extends over 15 amino acids. Germline V CDR1 and CDR2: ENHRY, SYGVKD. CDR3 loop: CASSYSLQGTYEQYF. CDR3 bases: TGTGCCAGCAGTTACTCGCTCCAGGGTACGTACGAGCAGTACTTC.

This clonotype has ten or more counts. V and J are TRBV7-3 and TRBJ2-7, with 8 bases lining up with TRBD1. Trimming cost V 4 bases and J 6 bases; bases outside gene matches: 5. The CDR3 consists of 13 residues. Per germline, CDR1 SGHTA and CDR2 FQGTGA. Here the CDR3 DNA reads TGTGCCAGCAGCTCGACAGGGGATGGCGAGCAGTACTTC. Translating it yields CASSSTGDGEQYF.

The chain couples TRBV20-1 to TRBJ2-7, with 9 positions matching TRBD2. The CDR3 spans 14 residues. Trimming removed 5 bases from V and 3 bases from J; junction bases left unmatched: 8. CDR1 is DFQATT, CDR2 SNEGSKA, per germline (reference sequence). CDR3 loop: CSAPPTSGYYEQYF. The CDR3 DNA sequence: TGCAGTGCTCCTCCGACTAGCGGTTACTACGAGCAGTACTTC.

This clonotype was counted only a few times. The rearrangement joins TRBV9 to TRBJ1-3; TRBD1 is a possible D gene (6 bases). The CDR3 loop spans 17 amino acids. Germline V gives CDR1 SGDLS, CDR2 YYNGEE. V gave up 3 bases and J gave up 1 base, with 17 bases separating them. The CDR3 region is CASSERGPRTSGNTIYF. CDR3 bases: TGTGCCAGCAGCGAGCGGGGGCCCAGGACGTCTGGAAACACCATATATTTT.

This sequence joins TRBV29-1 and TRBJ1-3; a possible D gene is TRBD1 (5 bases). CDR1 SQVTM and CDR2 ANQGSEA come from the germline V gene. Between the trimmed V and J ends, which lost 8 bases and 3 bases, there was a span of 17 bases. The CDR3 covers 14 residues. The CDR3 region has the DNA TGCAGCTTGGAGGGCGGCAGGGTTGGAAACACCATATATTTT. Protein sequence: CSLEGGRVGNTIYF.

The chain uses TRBV20-1 and TRBJ2-7, with D unclear. The length of the CDR3 is 13 residues. Germline V lookup: CDR1 DFQATT, CDR2 SNEGSKA (reference sequence). V lost 1 base, J lost 2 bases, and 9 bases lay in between. The CDR3 here is CSARGWKPYEQYF. In nucleotides, the CDR3 is TGCAGTGCTAGAGGCTGGAAGCCCTACGAGCAGTACTTC.

The chain uses TRBV7-9 and TRBJ1-1; weak D call: TRBD1 (5 bases). Germline values: CDR1 SEHNR, CDR2 FQNEAQ (reference sequence). V was shortened by 5 bases and J by 1 base, with 14 bases between the two germline ends. The CDR3 extends over 15 amino acids. In nucleotides, the CDR3 is TGTGCCAGCAGCCGTTCCGGGCAGGGGAACACTGAAGCTTTCTTT. Protein sequence: CASSRSGQGNTEAFF. The whole variable domain, remainder taken from reference TRBV7-9 and TRBJ1-1, is DTGVSQNPRHKITKRGQNVTFRCDPISEHNRLYWYRQTLGQGPEFLTYFQNEAQLEKSRLLSDRFSAERPKGSFSTLEIQRTEQGDSAMYLCASSRSGQGNTEAFFGQGTRLTVV.